One TCR beta chain is described in this entry. Its specificity is unknown. The library labeled individual cDNA molecules by adding unique molecular identifiers to them. In the source study's methods: Sample TCR counts, which ranged from about 23,224 to 690,600, had a median of approximately 95,000. TCRdb reprocessed the 5' RACE reads via MiXCR and lists one record per CDR3 protein. Here the V and J calls rest on TCRdb's processing, not on the authors' analysis. The sample yields more than 75,000 distinct CDR3 sequences, approximately 15% seen once. The record originates from a study of human T cells and chemical hapten exposure. For the study at large: It was small differences in pooled library volume that mainly caused per-sample TCR yields to vary. Findings of the study overall: High-frequency TCRs, those above 1 in 1000, stayed the same after DPC sensitization.

CDR1 and CDR2 from the germline V gene are LNHDA and SQIVND (reference sequence). The CDR3 spans 14 residues. Trimming removed 6 bases from V and 0 bases from J, with 12 bases in between. The authors extracted total RNA from unfractionated whole blood. The sequence came from a female donor in good health. The genes are TRBV19 and TRBJ2-7, with a weak D call TRBD2 (5 bases). The chain's CDR3 is CASSGSGFSYEQYF. In DNA form, the CDR3 reads TGTGCCAGTAGCGGATCGGGATTCTCCTACGAGCAGTACTTC.